The 30 T cell receptor beta chains listed next were all sequenced from one sample in a study of cytomegalovirus exposure and HLA in healthy donors (dated by TCRdb to the late 2010s). Receptor amplification or capture employed the immunoSEQ multiplex PCR assay. For the multiplex PCR, a mixture combining 60 forward primers for TCR Vbeta segments and 13 reverse primers for TCR Jbeta segments was used. TCRdb carries this immuneACCESS record with in-frame sequences only. Its versions omit some clonotypes, under half of them owing to an unresolved V gene in the studies checked, with the rest unexplained. The table held for this sample gives about 170,000 clones. The top ten constitute about 0.8% of the sample. Sequencing was performed on PBMCs. The receptors here all came from a woman aged 18-35 years in good health and CMV-seropositive.

CDR3 DNA: TGTGCCAGCAGCCAAGAACGACAGGGGACTACTGGCTACACCTTC. This encodes CASSQERQGTTGYTF. The chain has TRBV4-2 and TRBJ1-2; 8 bases match TRBD1. Germline CDR1 is LGHNA and CDR2 is YNFKEQ. The CDR3 runs 15 residues. Unmatched junction bases numbered 7, after V lost 0 bases and J lost 7 bases.

The chain employs TRBV9 and TRBJ2-1; 11 positions match TRBD2. V lost 4 bases, J lost 0 bases, and 12 bases stayed unmatched. Germline V gives CDR1 SGDLS, CDR2 YYNGEE. The CDR3 spans 19 residues. The CDR3: CASSQGASGGLSSYNEQFF. DNA of the CDR3: TGTGCCAGCAGCCAGGGGGCTAGCGGGGGGCTGAGCTCCTACAATGAGCAGTTCTTC.

This chain connects TRBV11-3 to TRBJ1-1; unclear D gene. This CDR3 spans 16 amino acids. Germline V gene data show CDR1 as SGHNT and CDR2 as YENEEA. V lost 0 bases and J 1 base, leaving 12 bases between the germline ends. CDR3 nucleotides: TGTGCCAGCAGCTTAGAACTCCAGGTGCGGAACACTGAAGCTTTCTTT. Translated: CASSLELQVRNTEAFF.

The chain recombines TRBV7-2 with TRBJ2-7; 10 bases match TRBD2. The V gene end was trimmed by 0 bases and the J gene end by 3 bases; junction bases not matched to a gene: 23. This CDR3 contains 22 residues. Germline CDR1 is SGHTA and CDR2 is FQGNSA. For the CDR3, the DNA is TGTGCCAGCAGCTTAGCCCCGACGTTTGTCGGGGGCCCGACTAGCGGGTTCTACGAGCAGTACTTC. Translated: CASSLAPTFVGGPTSGFYEQYF.

The chain recombines TRBV6-1 with TRBJ2-7; D not resolved. Germline lookup yields CDR1 MNHNS and CDR2 SASEGT. The ends were cut back, 4 bases at V and 3 bases at J, with 10 bases in the middle. The CDR3 runs to 13 residues. CDR3 region: CASSVNTRYEQYF. The CDR3 bases are TGTGCCAGCAGTGTCAATACACGCTACGAGCAGTACTTC.

This chain links TRBV5-1 with TRBJ2-7; 7 bases fit TRBD1. Germline CDR1 is SGHRS and CDR2 is YFSETQ. The V gene end was trimmed by 4 bases and the J gene end by 8 bases; junction bases not matched to a gene: 15. The CDR3 contains 15 residues. DNA of the CDR3: TGCGCCAGCAGCAGAACAGGGGCTGAAAGTCGAAAGCAGTACTTC. Its translation is CASSRTGAESRKQYF. Looking up the rest from reference TRBV5-1 and TRBJ2-7 gives the full variable domain: KAGVTQTPRYLIKTRGQQVTLSCSPISGHRSVSWYQQTPGQGLQFLFEYFSETQRNKGNFPGRFSGRQFSNSRSEMNVSTLELGDSALYLCASSRTGAESRKQYFGPGTRLTVT.

The genes are TRBV4-1 and TRBJ2-7, with 9 nucleotides matching TRBD2. Trimming at V came to 2 bases and at J to 2 bases, leaving 4 bases not matched to a gene. There are 15 residues in the CDR3. Germline CDR1 MGHRA, CDR2 YSYEKL. CDR3 sequence reads: CASSQHIAGAYEQYF. CDR3 bases: TGCGCCAGCAGCCAACATATAGCGGGAGCCTACGAGCAGTACTTC.

The chain has TRBV9 and TRBJ2-5; D might be TRBD1 (7 bases). Germline V gene lookup returns CDR1 SGDLS and CDR2 YYNGEE. Trimming stripped 3 bases from V and 5 bases from J, with 14 bases between. The CDR3 length is 14 residues. The CDR3 region is CASSGTGAGETQYF. The CDR3 bases are TGTGCCAGCAGCGGTACAGGGGCGGGGGAGACCCAGTACTTC.

This chain joins TRBV5-1 and TRBJ2-1; tentatively, D is TRBD1 (6 bases). V lost 3 bases, J lost 3 bases, and 13 bases lay in between. This CDR3 comprises 15 residues. CDR1 and CDR2 from the germline V gene are SGHRS and YFSETQ. The CDR3 loop is CASSSRQVLYNEQFF. In nucleotides, the CDR3 is TGCGCCAGCAGCTCCAGACAGGTCCTCTACAATGAGCAGTTCTTC. The full variable domain, rest sourced from reference TRBV5-1 and TRBJ2-1, is KAGVTQTPRYLIKTRGQQVTLSCSPISGHRSVSWYQQTPGQGLQFLFEYFSETQRNKGNFPGRFSGRQFSNSRSEMNVSTLELGDSALYLCASSSRQVLYNEQFFGPGTRLTVL.

This chain connects TRBV4-2 to TRBJ2-7; possibly TRBD1 for D (5 bases). Germline CDR1 and CDR2: LGHNA and YNFKEQ. V was clipped by 0 bases and J by 3 bases, with 15 bases between them. The CDR3 length is 16 residues. CDR3 in amino acids: CASSQDGGARYYEQYF. The CDR3 region has the DNA TGTGCCAGCAGCCAAGATGGTGGGGCTAGATACTACGAGCAGTACTTC.

CDR3 coding DNA: TGTGCCAGCTCACCCGACAGGGGCGTCTACAATGAGCAGTTCTTC. This codes for CASSPDRGVYNEQFF. The chain uses TRBV18 and TRBJ2-1; 8 bases line up with TRBD1. Looked up from germline, CDR1 is KGHSH and CDR2 is LQKENI. The trim removed 3 bases at V and 3 bases at J, leaving 4 bases unmatched. The CDR3 is 15 residues long.

The J gene is TRBJ1-5, the V gene TRBV23-1; TRBD1 agrees at 9 bases. TRBV23-1 is labeled an ORF, and its function is uncertain. The CDR3 sequence is 15 residues long. The J segment lost 9 bases and the V segment lost 8 bases, leaving 14 bases of the junction unmatched. The CDR3 loop reads CASHRETGGESPQHF. The CDR3, as DNA: TGCGCCAGCCACCGGGAAACAGGGGGCGAATCGCCCCAGCATTTT.

The chain joins TRBV27 to TRBJ2-7; 9 bases are shared with TRBD2. After removal of 2 bases from V and 4 bases from J, the junction contained 3 bases not matched to a gene. Germline CDR1 MNHEY, CDR2 SMNVEV (reference sequence). The CDR3 spans 14 residues. The CDR3 DNA follows: TGTGCCAGCAGTTTAGCGGGGGGGGTATACGAGCAGTACTTC. As protein: CASSLAGGVYEQYF.

J is TRBJ2-3 and V is TRBV30; 9 bases map to TRBD2. J was trimmed by 2 bases and V by 2 bases; bases with no gene match: 8. Germline CDR1 GTSNPN, CDR2 SVGIG (reference sequence). CDR3 length: 16 residues. The CDR3 spells CAWSYARTSDTDTQYF. The CDR3 coding sequence is TGTGCCTGGAGTTACGCTCGGACTAGCGACACAGATACGCAGTATTTT.

V usage is TRBV5-1 and J usage is TRBJ2-3; 7 bases line up with TRBD1. Trimming at V came to 3 bases and at J to 4 bases, leaving 17 bases not matched to a gene. The CDR3 runs to 18 residues. Germline CDR1 is SGHRS and CDR2 is YFSETQ. The CDR3 region is CASSSTPPTGPGADTQYF. CDR3 DNA sequence: TGCGCCAGCAGCTCCACCCCGCCGACAGGGCCAGGCGCAGATACGCAGTATTTT.

This chain connects TRBV2 to TRBJ1-5; 7 bases match TRBD1. Trimming took 6 bases from V and 2 from J; bases not matched to a gene: 4. There are 14 residues in the CDR3. Germline assignment: CDR1 SNHLY and CDR2 FYNNEI. In DNA, the CDR3 is TGTGCCAGCAGCACAACAGGGGGCAATCAGCCCCAGCATTTT. As protein: CASSTTGGNQPQHF. The full variable domain, completed using reference TRBV2 and TRBJ1-5, is EPEVTQTPSHQVTQMGQEVILRCVPISNHLYFYWYRQILGQKVEFLVSFYNNEISEKSEIFDDQFSVERPDGSNFTLKIRSTKLEDSAMYFCASSTTGGNQPQHFGDGTRLSIL.

This chain uses TRBV30 with TRBJ1-1; a weak D match, TRBD1 (6 bases). Germline V lookup: CDR1 GTSNPN, CDR2 SVGIG (reference sequence). The CDR3 is made up of 19 amino acids. The V end lost 1 base, the J end lost 4 bases, and 28 bases lay between the germline ends. In DNA, the CDR3 is TGTGCCTGGAGTGCACCAAAATACAGGGTCGGGGCCGGAGGCACTGAAGCTTTCTTT. This sequence encodes CAWSAPKYRVGAGGTEAFF. The full variable domain, with the rest looked up from reference TRBV30 and TRBJ1-1, is SQTIHQWPATLVQPVGSPLSLECTVEGTSNPNLYWYRQAAGRGLQLLFYSVGIGQISSEVPQNLSASRPQDRQFILSSKKLLLSDSGFYLCAWSAPKYRVGAGGTEAFFGQGTRLTVV.

The chain employs TRBV15 and TRBJ2-1, with D unresolved. V was shortened by 0 bases and J by 1 base, with 7 bases between the two germline ends. In germline, CDR1 is LNHNV, CDR2 YYDKDF (reference sequence). The CDR3 length is 15 residues. The CDR3 nucleotides are TGTGCCACCAGCAGAGACGAGGTTTCCTACAATGAGCAGTTCTTC. It yields the protein CATSRDEVSYNEQFF. The variable domain in full, with the rest retrieved from reference TRBV15 and TRBJ2-1, is DAMVIQNPRYQVTQFGKPVTLSCSQTLNHNVMYWYQQKSSQAPKLLFHYYDKDFNNEADTPDNFQSRRPNTSFCFLDIRSPGLGDTAMYLCATSRDEVSYNEQFFGPGTRLTVL.

The chain links TRBV7-9 to TRBJ1-6; 9 bases are shared with TRBD1. Germline CDR1 and CDR2: SEHNR and FQNEAQ (reference sequence). CDR3 length: 15 residues. Trimming cost V 1 base and J 7 bases; bases outside gene matches: 2. The CDR3 region is CASSLGDRENSPLHF. CDR3 coding DNA: TGTGCCAGCAGCTTAGGGGACAGGGAGAATTCACCCCTCCACTTT.

The chain uses TRBV5-1 and TRBJ1-5; perhaps TRBD1 as D (5 bases). V lost 7 bases and J 5 bases, leaving 13 bases between the germline ends. Germline V CDR1 and CDR2: SGHRS, YFSETQ. The CDR3 runs 13 residues. CDR3 in DNA: TGCGCCAGCTCCCAGGGAAGGGATCAGCCCCAGCATTTT. The encoded protein is CASSQGRDQPQHF.

The chain combines TRBV10-2 with TRBJ1-1; perhaps TRBD1 as D (5 bases). The CDR3 loop spans 18 amino acids. Germline V gene lookup returns CDR1 WSHSY and CDR2 SAAADI. V lost 3 bases, J lost 0 bases, and 20 bases lay in between. CDR3 residues: CASSDLVRQGPMNTEAFF. CDR3 sequence (DNA): TGCGCCAGCAGTGACCTCGTAAGGCAGGGCCCAATGAACACTGAAGCTTTCTTT.

The rearrangement links TRBV30 to TRBJ2-6; D ambiguous. Germline V gives CDR1 GTSNPN, CDR2 SVGIG (reference sequence). Trimming pared 0 bases from V and 1 base from J, leaving 4 bases between. The length of the CDR3 is 14 residues. The CDR3 is CAWSVTSGANVLTF. The CDR3 bases are TGTGCCTGGAGTGTAACTTCTGGGGCCAACGTCCTGACTTTC.

The chain is built from TRBV6-5 and TRBJ1-3; no clear D gene. This CDR3 is built from 14 residues. Trimming took off 6 bases at V and 0 bases at J, with 9 bases between the two ends. The germline gives CDR1 MNHEY, CDR2 SVGAGI. DNA of the CDR3: TGTGCCAGCAGCTACATGAGCTCTGGAAACACCATATATTTT. It translates to CASSYMSSGNTIYF.

The chain is built from TRBV5-6 and TRBJ1-2; 9 positions match TRBD1. This CDR3 is 17 amino acids long. Germline V gives CDR1 SGHDT, CDR2 YYEEEE. V lost 0 bases to trimming and J lost 7 bases; unmatched junction nucleotides: 13. The CDR3 reads CASSLAGGQGSGSGYTF. In DNA, the CDR3 is TGTGCCAGCAGCTTGGCCGGAGGACAGGGGTCCGGGAGTGGCTACACCTTC. Filled out from reference TRBV5-6 and TRBJ1-2, the complete variable domain reads DAGVTQSPTHLIKTRGQQVTLRCSPKSGHDTVSWYQQALGQGPQFIFQYYEEEERQRGNFPDRFSGHQFPNYSSELNVNALLLGDSALYLCASSLAGGQGSGSGYTFGSGTRLTVV.

The chain couples TRBV18 to TRBJ1-1; D unclear. Per the germline V gene, CDR1 is KGHSH and CDR2 is LQKENI. The CDR3 loop spans 14 amino acids. Trimming left V 2 bases short and J 2 bases short, with 9 bases between. The CDR3 reads CASSPSGANTEAFF. DNA of the CDR3: TGTGCCAGCTCACCAAGCGGAGCAAACACTGAAGCTTTCTTT.

The chain couples TRBV5-1 to TRBJ1-1; D gene ambiguous. Germline CDR1 and CDR2: SGHRS and YFSETQ. The CDR3 extends over 13 amino acids. V was cut by 4 bases and J by 11 bases, with 18 bases left in between. CDR3 in amino acids: CASSPGERARAFF. The DNA for the CDR3 is TGCGCCAGCAGCCCGGGAGAAAGGGCACGGGCTTTCTTT.

V gene TRBV11-3 combines with J gene TRBJ2-7; D uncertain. CDR1 and CDR2 from the germline V gene are SGHNT and YENEEA. The germline V and J ends were trimmed by 4 bases and 2 bases, with 18 bases remaining between them. This CDR3 is built from 16 residues. CDR3: CASSSHDNPSPYEQYF. CDR3 sequence (DNA): TGTGCCAGCAGCTCCCATGACAACCCCTCGCCCTACGAGCAGTACTTC.

This rearrangement joins TRBV5-1 to TRBJ2-7, with 7 bases matching TRBD2. V shed 2 bases, J shed 2 bases, and the junction held 7 bases outside the gene matches. In germline, CDR1 is SGHRS, CDR2 YFSETQ. The length of the CDR3 is 15 residues. The DNA of the CDR3 is TGCGCCAGCAGCTTTTCTGGGGGAGGGCCCTACGAGCAGTACTTC. Translated, it gives CASSFSGGGPYEQYF.

This chain links TRBV11-2 with TRBJ2-2; D is unresolved. There are 15 residues in the CDR3. Germline V gene sequence: CDR1 SGHAT, CDR2 FQNNGV. V dropped 5 bases and J dropped 3 bases, with 13 bases sitting between them. The CDR3 DNA follows: TGTGCCAGCAGCCCTCTGACTCGTTACACCGGGGAGCTGTTTTTT. Translating gives CASSPLTRYTGELFF.

The rearrangement joins TRBV2 to TRBJ2-7; D perhaps matches TRBD2 (6 bases). This CDR3 has 14 residues. V was shortened by 0 bases and J by 2 bases, with 8 bases between the two germline ends. Germline assignment: CDR1 SNHLY and CDR2 FYNNEI. In nucleotides, the CDR3 is TGTGCCAGCAGTGAAGCTAGCGGACCCTACGAGCAGTACTTC. This translates into CASSEASGPYEQYF.